These 27 T cell receptor beta chains originate from one sample sequenced in a study of shared clonotypes between healthy human individuals. The data were produced by immunoSEQ multiplex PCR, yet TCRdb's version contains in-frame clones alone and is incomplete. The sample has about 1 million clones; about 75% are singletons. The sample was memory CD4+ T cells sorted from blood. This sample's subset: CD45RA-negative fraction. These TCRs come from a man aged 18-30 years in good health.

This chain joins TRBV11-3 and TRBJ2-5; D uncertain. Per germline, CDR1 SGHNT and CDR2 YENEEA. The germline V and J ends were trimmed by 3 bases and 1 base, with 6 bases remaining between them. CDR3 length: 13 residues. CDR3: CASSFASQETQYF. Written as DNA, the CDR3 is TGTGCCAGCAGCTTTGCCAGCCAAGAGACCCAGTACTTC.

The chain links TRBV2 to TRBJ2-7; 11 bases agree with TRBD2. V shed 0 bases, J shed 12 bases, and the junction held 7 bases outside the gene matches. Germline CDR1 SNHLY, CDR2 FYNNEI. The CDR3 runs to 14 residues. CDR3 residues: CASSEAVLAGEWYF. The DNA of the CDR3 is TGTGCCAGCAGTGAAGCGGTACTAGCGGGAGAATGGTACTTC. Together with reference TRBV2 and TRBJ2-7, the CDR3 gives the full variable domain: EPEVTQTPSHQVTQMGQEVILRCVPISNHLYFYWYRQILGQKVEFLVSFYNNEISEKSEIFDDQFSVERPDGSNFTLKIRSTKLEDSAMYFCASSEAVLAGEWYFGPGTRLTVT.

This clone appeared a few times. This sequence joins TRBV5-6 and TRBJ1-3, with D unresolved. The CDR3 totals 12 residues. Germline CDR1 and CDR2: SGHDT and YYEEEE. V gave up 4 bases and J gave up 3 bases, with 5 bases separating them. The CDR3 coding sequence is TGTGCCAGCAGCGGGAATGGAAACACCATATATTTT. This translates into CASSGNGNTIYF.

This rearrangement joins TRBV19 to TRBJ2-5, with D perhaps TRBD1 (5 bases). The length of the CDR3 is 13 residues. Germline-derived CDR1 and CDR2 are LNHDA and SQIVND (reference sequence). V was shortened by 6 bases and J by 5 bases, with 13 bases between the two germline ends. The chain's CDR3 is CASSEVPGETQYF. In DNA form, the CDR3 reads TGTGCCAGTAGCGAGGTACCAGGGGAGACCCAGTACTTC.

This clone has a handful of counts. Other DNA sequences in the same sample also yield this CDR3. This sequence joins TRBV5-1 and TRBJ1-4, with a tentative D call TRBD1 (6 bases). This CDR3 has 14 amino acids. V gave up 3 bases and J gave up 3 bases, with 9 bases separating them. Germline V gene lookup returns CDR1 SGHRS and CDR2 YFSETQ. CDR3 sequence reads: CASSSQGANEKLFF. DNA of the CDR3: TGCGCCAGCAGCTCACAGGGCGCTAATGAAAAACTGTTTTTT.

V is TRBV10-3 and J is TRBJ2-7, with 7 bases aligning to TRBD2. This CDR3 is built from 15 residues. The germline CDR1 and CDR2 sequences are ENHRY and SYGVKD. Trimming at V came to 2 bases and at J to 0 bases, leaving 4 bases not matched to a gene. The DNA for the CDR3 is TGTGCCATCAGTGAGGGGAGCGGGGTCTCCTACGAGCAGTACTTC. Amino acids: CAISEGSGVSYEQYF.

The CDR3: CATRLDRGSNQPQHF. CDR3 in DNA: TGTGCCACCCGTCTGGACAGAGGAAGCAATCAGCCCCAGCATTTT. The J gene is TRBJ1-5, the V gene TRBV28; D is possibly TRBD1 (6 bases). Trimming pared 10 bases from V and 1 base from J, leaving 17 bases between. CDR3 size: 15 residues. Germline V gene lookup returns CDR1 MDHEN and CDR2 SYDVKM.

V usage is TRBV6-1 and J usage is TRBJ2-1; 7 bases are shared with TRBD2. Germline V lookup: CDR1 MNHNS, CDR2 SASEGT. The J segment lost 0 bases and the V segment lost 6 bases, leaving 5 bases of the junction unmatched. This CDR3 comprises 15 residues. CDR3 amino acids: CASSGAGSSYNEQFF. CDR3 nucleotide sequence: TGTGCCAGCAGCGGAGCGGGGAGCTCCTACAATGAGCAGTTCTTC.

J is TRBJ2-7 and V is TRBV29-1; 7 positions match TRBD1. The CDR3 contains 14 residues. Germline V gene lookup returns CDR1 SQVTM and CDR2 ANQGSEA. The V and J ends lost 4 bases and 4 bases, in that order; junction bases with no gene match: 10. CDR3 nucleotides: TGCAGCGTTGGAGGGTTGCAGGGACAGTACGAGCAGTACTTC. Protein product: CSVGGLQGQYEQYF.

The V gene is TRBV2, the J gene TRBJ2-5; tentatively, D is TRBD2 (6 bases). Germline CDR1 SNHLY, CDR2 FYNNEI. The germline V and J ends were trimmed by 6 bases and 3 bases, with 11 bases remaining between them. The CDR3 loop spans 13 amino acids. The DNA for the CDR3 is TGTGCCAGCAGAGGACTAATAAAAGAGACCCAGTACTTC. Its protein is CASRGLIKETQYF.

This clone was seen more than once but under ten times. V is TRBV27 and J is TRBJ2-1, with 10 bases aligning to TRBD2. J gave up 5 bases and V 1 base, and 5 bases lay outside the gene matches. The CDR3 consists of 16 residues. Looked up from germline, CDR1 is MNHEY and CDR2 is SMNVEV (reference sequence). CDR3 sequence: CASSLWGTSVDNEQFF. The CDR3, as DNA: TGTGCCAGCAGTTTATGGGGGACTAGCGTTGACAATGAGCAGTTCTTC.

V usage is TRBV15 and J usage is TRBJ2-4; D unresolved. With 0 bases removed from V and 1 base from J, the gap between germline ends came to 16 bases. Germline V gives CDR1 LNHNV, CDR2 YYDKDF (reference sequence). The length of the CDR3 is 18 residues. DNA of the CDR3: TGTGCCACCAGCAGAGATAGTGGGCCCGGTCAGGCCAAAAACATTCAGTACTTC. Protein: CATSRDSGPGQAKNIQYF.

The chain employs TRBV28 and TRBJ1-1, with 7 bases fitting TRBD1. With V trimmed by 6 bases and J by 2 bases, 6 bases remained unmatched. This CDR3 is built from 14 residues. Germline lookup yields CDR1 MDHEN and CDR2 SYDVKM. The CDR3 is CASRRTGRNTEAFF. As DNA, the CDR3 is TGTGCCAGCAGGAGGACAGGACGAAACACTGAAGCTTTCTTT.

The chain links TRBV4-3 to TRBJ2-3; tentatively, D is TRBD1 (5 bases). CDR1 and CDR2 (germline): LGHNA, YSLEER. The CDR3 has 17 amino acids. V shed 1 base and J shed 5 bases, with 19 bases lying between them. The CDR3 DNA is TGCGCCAGCAGCCAAGTCCCTATAAGGGGAAAGGAAGATACGCAGTATTTT. The encoded protein is CASSQVPIRGKEDTQYF.

This clone came up once. The CDR3 region has the DNA TGTGCCAGCGGGGGAAATGGGGGCACTGAAGCTTTCTTT. The encoded protein is CASGGNGGTEAFF. J is TRBJ1-1 and V is TRBV28, with a weak D call TRBD1 (5 bases). With 8 bases removed from V and 4 bases from J, the gap between germline ends came to 14 bases. Germline CDR1 and CDR2: MDHEN and SYDVKM. The CDR3 is 13 amino acids.

V gene TRBV7-2 combines with J gene TRBJ2-5; 10 bases are a match to TRBD2. This CDR3 contains 17 residues. V lost 2 bases, J lost 2 bases, and 8 bases stayed unmatched. The germline CDR1 and CDR2 sequences are SGHTA and FQGNSA. CDR3 loop: CASSLTASGRGQETQYF. The DNA of the CDR3 is TGTGCCAGCAGCTTAACAGCTAGCGGGAGAGGTCAAGAGACCCAGTACTTC. The full variable domain, completed using reference TRBV7-2 and TRBJ2-5, is GAGVSQSPSNKVTEKGKDVELRCDPISGHTALYWYRQSLGQGLEFLIYFQGNSAPDKSGLPSDRFSAERTGGSVSTLTIQRTQQEDSAVYLCASSLTASGRGQETQYFGPGTRLLVL.

This clone was seen just once. The chain is built from TRBV7-9 and TRBJ1-5; D is ambiguous. The CDR3 consists of 14 residues. V was trimmed by 2 bases and J by 3 bases, leaving 8 bases between them. CDR1 is SEHNR and CDR2 is FQNEAQ in the germline V gene (reference sequence). CDR3 nucleotides: TGTGCCAGCAGCTTACAGGCCGTCAATCAGCCCCAGCATTTT. This gives the protein CASSLQAVNQPQHF.

This clone was counted once. The chain employs TRBV28 and TRBJ2-7, with 7 bases identical to TRBD2. V shed 8 bases, J shed 3 bases, and the junction held 10 bases outside the gene matches. Germline-derived CDR1 and CDR2 are MDHEN and SYDVKM. CDR3 size: 14 residues. CDR3 amino acids: CASETSRINYEQYF. Here the CDR3 DNA reads TGTGCCAGCGAGACTAGCCGAATCAACTACGAGCAGTACTTC.

The chain recombines TRBV2 with TRBJ2-3; TRBD2 matches 13 bases. This CDR3 comprises 16 residues. Looked up from germline, CDR1 is SNHLY and CDR2 is FYNNEI. V trimming: 6 bases; J trimming: 4 bases; junction bases outside the gene matches: 7. The CDR3 spells CASRVTGLAGADTQYF. The CDR3 DNA is TGTGCCAGCAGGGTCACTGGACTAGCGGGAGCAGATACGCAGTATTTT.

The table lists this clone with a few counts. V is TRBV19 and J is TRBJ2-1; D may be TRBD2 (5 bases). This CDR3 contains 14 residues. Germline V CDR1 and CDR2: LNHDA, SQIVND (reference sequence). With 3 bases removed from V and 9 bases from J, the gap between germline ends came to 15 bases. The CDR3 nucleotides read TGTGCCAGTAGTATGATGGCCCAGCGGTCTGAGCAGTTCTTC. It is translated as CASSMMAQRSEQFF.

V and J are TRBV4-3 and TRBJ1-6; TRBD1 matches at 9 bases. Germline CDR1 is LGHNA and CDR2 is YSLEER. The length of the CDR3 is 16 residues. The ends lost 5 bases at V and 6 bases at J; junction bases unmatched: 8. The CDR3 DNA sequence: TGCGCCAGCAGCGCCGACAGGGGGACGGGTAATTCACCCCTCCACTTT. This sequence encodes CASSADRGTGNSPLHF.

The rearrangement joins TRBV7-9 to TRBJ2-3, with D possibly matching TRBD2 (5 bases). The V gene's germline CDR1 is SEHNR and CDR2 FQNEAQ (reference sequence). V shed 4 bases and J shed 4 bases, with 15 bases lying between them. CDR3 length equals 15 residues. CDR3 in amino acids: CASSSIAKAADTQYF. The CDR3 DNA sequence: TGTGCCAGCAGCTCGATAGCGAAAGCCGCAGATACGCAGTATTTT.

Of note for this clone: This sample includes further DNA sequences coding for the same CDR3. The V gene is TRBV18, the J gene TRBJ1-5; possibly TRBD1 for D (5 bases). The CDR3 extends over 13 amino acids. Trimming removed 1 base at V and 4 bases at J, with 5 bases between. From germline, CDR1 is KGHSH and CDR2 LQKENI. DNA for the CDR3: TGTGCCAGCTCACCACAGGGGAATCAGCCCCAGCATTTT. Protein: CASSPQGNQPQHF.

This chain links TRBV15 with TRBJ1-2; TRBD1 matches 7 bases. The V gene's germline CDR1 is LNHNV and CDR2 YYDKDF (reference sequence). V was clipped by 7 bases and J by 4 bases; unmatched bases: 9. The CDR3 totals 14 residues. The CDR3 sequence is CATKTGQLLYGYTF. CDR3 in DNA: TGTGCCACCAAAACGGGACAGCTCCTCTATGGCTACACCTTC.

This chain uses TRBV6-6 with TRBJ2-2, with 14 bases matching TRBD2. Germline CDR1 is MNHNY and CDR2 is SVGAGI (reference sequence). The J segment lost 5 bases and the V segment lost 6 bases, leaving 2 bases of the junction unmatched. This CDR3 region has 15 residues. CDR3 loop: CASRTSGRGTGELFF. The CDR3 DNA follows: TGTGCCAGCAGGACTAGCGGGAGGGGGACCGGGGAGCTGTTTTTT.

The chain couples TRBV5-4 to TRBJ2-7; TRBD2 aligns across 9 bases. The length of the CDR3 is 15 residues. Germline V gene data show CDR1 as SGHNT and CDR2 as YYREEE (reference sequence). V shed 1 base and J 5 bases; nucleotides not matched to a gene: 7. Here the CDR3 reads CASSLMAGGSHEQYF. The CDR3 DNA reads as TGTGCCAGCAGCTTGATGGCGGGAGGGTCCCACGAGCAGTACTTC.

The gene calls are TRBV4-1 and TRBJ1-3; no reliable D call. This CDR3 has 16 residues. The V end was cut by 4 bases, the J end by 0 bases, with 13 bases between. Germline CDR1 MGHRA, CDR2 YSYEKL. DNA for the CDR3: TGCGCCAGCAGCCGGAACGACCGCAGCTCTGGAAACACCATATATTTT. Its translation is CASSRNDRSSGNTIYF.